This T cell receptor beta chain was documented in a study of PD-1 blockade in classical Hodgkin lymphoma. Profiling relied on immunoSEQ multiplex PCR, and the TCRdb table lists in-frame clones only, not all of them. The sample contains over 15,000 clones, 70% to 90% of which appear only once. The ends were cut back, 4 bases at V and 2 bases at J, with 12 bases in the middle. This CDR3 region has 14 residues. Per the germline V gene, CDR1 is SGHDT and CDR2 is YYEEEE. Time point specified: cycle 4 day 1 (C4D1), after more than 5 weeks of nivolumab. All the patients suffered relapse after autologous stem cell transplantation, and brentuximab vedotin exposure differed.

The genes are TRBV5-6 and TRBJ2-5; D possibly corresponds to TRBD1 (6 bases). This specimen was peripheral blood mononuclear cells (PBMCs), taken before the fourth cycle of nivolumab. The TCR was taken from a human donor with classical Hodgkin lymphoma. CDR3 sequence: CASSPQGRQETQYF. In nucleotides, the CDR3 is TGTGCCAGCAGCCCACAGGGTCGGCAAGAGACCCAGTACTTC.